What follows are 9 T cell receptor beta chains derived from one specimen sequenced in a study of blood T cells in healthy people across ages. A J-beta primer mix and a sample-barcoded 5' primer were used in a second PCR of about 7 to 11 cycles. TCRdb reanalysed the 5' RACE reads using MiXCR and keeps one entry per CDR3 protein. The sample has about 690,000 distinct CDR3 sequences, about 43% seen once. Sequenced sample: blood. Receptor source: an elderly man in good health.

CDR3 bases: TGTGCCAGCAGTTACTCGAGAGCGTCTCCTACCTACGAGCAGTACTTC. Protein: CASSYSRASPTYEQYF. The rearrangement joins TRBV6-2 or TRBV6-3 to TRBJ2-7; D not certain. The CDR3 runs 16 residues. The ends were cut back, 0 bases at V and 2 bases at J, with 14 bases in the middle. CDR1 MNHEY and CDR2 SVGEGT come from the germline V gene.

This clonotype was counted only a few times. The rearrangement joins TRBV12-3 or TRBV12-4 to TRBJ1-6; weak D call: TRBD1 (5 bases). CDR3 size: 11 residues. The V end was cut by 4 bases, the J end by 11 bases, with 6 bases between. The CDR3 bases are TGTGCCAGCAGTTCGGGGGCACCCCTCCACTTT. It yields the protein CASSSGAPLHF.

The chain recombines TRBV12-3 or TRBV12-4 with TRBJ1-4, with unresolved D. Trimming pared 8 bases from V and 3 bases from J, leaving 13 bases between. This CDR3 has 14 amino acids. CDR3 in DNA: TGTGCCAGCTCCCTTCAGTGGTCTAATGAAAAACTGTTTTTT. Translation: CASSLQWSNEKLFF.

The chain couples TRBV14 to TRBJ1-4; a weak D match, TRBD1 (5 bases). Germline assignment: CDR1 SGHDN and CDR2 FVKESK. V lost 4 bases and J lost 2, with 14 bases in between. CDR3 size: 16 residues. The CDR3: CASSPVQGTTNEKLFF. For the CDR3, the DNA is TGTGCCAGCAGCCCCGTGCAGGGCACCACTAATGAAAAACTGTTTTTT. Full variable domain (rest looked up from reference TRBV14 and TRBJ1-4): EAGVTQFPSHSVIEKGQTVTLRCDPISGHDNLYWYRRVMGKEIKFLLHFVKESKQDESGMPNNRFLAERTGGTYSTLKVQPAELEDSGVYFCASSPVQGTTNEKLFFGSGTQLSVL.

The chain recombines TRBV24-1 with TRBJ2-5, with D perhaps matching TRBD1 (6 bases). The CDR3 totals 13 residues. Trimming removed 3 bases from V and 5 bases from J, with 9 bases in between. The germline V gene encodes CDR1 KGHDR and CDR2 SFDVKD. The CDR3 DNA reads as TGTGCCACCAGTGATGGGACAATGGAGACCCAGTACTTC. Its translation is CATSDGTMETQYF.

There are a few counts of this clonotype. The chain couples TRBV20-1 to TRBJ1-5, with 7 positions matching TRBD1. From germline, CDR1 is DFQATT and CDR2 SNEGSKA (reference sequence). With 5 bases clipped from V and 4 bases from J, the junction kept 8 bases outside the gene matches. There are 14 residues in the CDR3. Here the CDR3 DNA reads TGCAGTGCTGTGAGGGGGCCGGTGAATCAGCCCCAGCATTTT. It yields the protein CSAVRGPVNQPQHF.

This clonotype was picked up a small number of times. The chain joins TRBV6-2 or TRBV6-3 to TRBJ2-6; the D gene is possibly TRBD1 (6 bases). This CDR3 comprises 17 residues. Germline-derived CDR1 and CDR2 are MNHEY and SVGEGT. V gave up 5 bases and J gave up 0 bases, with 14 bases separating them. The CDR3 sequence: CASSRPGHSSGANVLTF. CDR3 in DNA: TGTGCCAGCAGTCGTCCGGGACATAGCTCTGGGGCCAACGTCCTGACTTTC.

The CDR3 loop is CASSYSAGYGSPLHF. The CDR3 DNA reads as TGTGCCAGCAGTTACTCAGCAGGGTATGGTTCACCCCTCCACTTT. The chain recombines TRBV6-2 or TRBV6-3 with TRBJ1-6; possibly TRBD1 for D (5 bases). CDR3 length: 15 amino acids. The germline CDR1 and CDR2 sequences are MNHEY and SVGEGT. Trimming removed 0 bases at V and 9 bases at J, with 12 bases between.

With respect to this clonotype: An end of the junction does not agree with germline; a read error may underlie this. The chain has TRBV6-2 or TRBV6-3 and TRBJ2-3; 7 nucleotides align to TRBD2. CDR1 is MNHEY and CDR2 is SVGEGT in the germline V gene. The length of the CDR3 is 13 residues. This CDR3 is CASNPGGTGTQYF. The CDR3 nucleotides are TGTGCCAGCAACCCGGGGGGTACAGGTACGCAGTATTTT.